The 20 T cell receptor beta chains below come from one sample, sequenced in a study of cytotoxic CD8 clonotypes in ibrutinib-treated CLL. The repertoire was sequenced with immunoSEQ multiplex PCR; TCRdb's copy has only in-frame clones and lacks some. The table has roughly 220,000 clones, roughly 77% seen once. The specimen was PBMCs, collected after 12 months of ibrutinib treatment. Source of these receptors: a human donor with chronic lymphocytic leukemia.

As for this clone: The junction differs from germline at one of its ends, possibly a read error. V and J are TRBV6-1 and TRBJ2-1, with D hard to call. The CDR3 loop spans 14 amino acids. Germline loops: CDR1 MNHNS, CDR2 SASEGT. The CDR3 here is CASREGRRYNEQFF. As DNA, the CDR3 is TGTGCCAGCAGAGAAGGCAGGCGGTACAATGAGCAGTTCTTC.

This clone was counted a few times. The junction departs from germline at one end; a sequencing error may be responsible. V and J are TRBV4-2 and TRBJ2-5; D not certain. The CDR3 loop spans 12 amino acids. Germline CDR1 reads LGHNA; CDR2 reads YNFKEQ. CDR3 residues: CASSQERVALNF. The CDR3 DNA reads as TGTGCCAGCAGCCAAGAAAGGGTTGCCCTCAACTTC.

V gene TRBV6-6 combines with J gene TRBJ1-2; D gene unclear. The germline CDR1 and CDR2 sequences are MNHNY and SVGAGI (reference sequence). There are 12 residues in the CDR3. V lost 5 bases to trimming and J lost 4 bases, with 8 bases between them. CDR3 in amino acids: CASSRGLYGYTF. DNA for the CDR3: TGTGCCAGCAGTCGAGGGCTCTATGGCTACACCTTC.

This clone was recorded once. V usage is TRBV11-2 and J usage is TRBJ2-1, with D perhaps TRBD2 (5 bases). CDR1 SGHAT and CDR2 FQNNGV come from the germline V gene. V was clipped by 2 bases and J by 5 bases, with 7 bases between them. This CDR3 has 13 residues. The CDR3 here is CASSLLRDNEQFF. As DNA, the CDR3 is TGTGCCAGCAGCTTATTGCGGGACAATGAGCAGTTCTTC.

The CDR3 here is CASSATGRVGYTF. CDR3 DNA: TGTGCCAGCAGTGCCACAGGGAGGGTGGGCTACACCTTC. The gene calls are TRBV25-1 and TRBJ1-2; a weak D match, TRBD1 (6 bases). The V gene lost 4 bases and the J gene lost 8 bases, with 14 bases spanning the gap. In germline, CDR1 is MGHDK, CDR2 SYGVNS. The CDR3 runs to 13 residues.

This clone has only one observation. This chain links TRBV15 with TRBJ1-1; 8 positions match TRBD1. Trimming at V came to 4 bases and at J to 0 bases, leaving 1 base not matched to a gene. The CDR3 totals 14 residues. Germline-derived CDR1 and CDR2 are LNHNV and YYDKDF (reference sequence). The CDR3, as DNA: TGTGCCACCAGCACGGGACAGGTGAACACTGAAGCTTTCTTT. Protein: CATSTGQVNTEAFF. The full variable domain, with the rest looked up from reference TRBV15 and TRBJ1-1, is DAMVIQNPRYQVTQFGKPVTLSCSQTLNHNVMYWYQQKSSQAPKLLFHYYDKDFNNEADTPDNFQSRRPNTSFCFLDIRSPGLGDTAMYLCATSTGQVNTEAFFGQGTRLTVV.

The chain joins TRBV4-1 to TRBJ1-2; the D gene is possibly TRBD1 (5 bases). The germline V gene has CDR1 MGHRA and CDR2 YSYEKL. This CDR3 region has 18 residues. The V gene lost 0 bases and the J gene lost 0 bases, with 17 bases spanning the gap. In DNA form, the CDR3 reads TGCGCCAGCAGCCAAGAGACGGGGCCCCTCTTAGCTAACTATGGCTACACCTTC. The encoded protein is CASSQETGPLLANYGYTF.

This clone was observed a few times. The gene calls are TRBV28 and TRBJ2-7, with 8 bases lining up with TRBD2. The CDR3 is 14 amino acids. CDR1 is MDHEN, CDR2 SYDVKM, per germline. The trim removed 2 bases at V and 2 bases at J, leaving 2 bases unmatched. CDR3 DNA sequence: TGTGCCAGCAGTTTACCGGGACTAGCCTACGAGCAGTACTTC. This encodes CASSLPGLAYEQYF.

The genes are TRBV6-5 and TRBJ2-1; 9 nucleotides line up with TRBD1. V lost 4 bases and J lost 6; bases outside the gene matches: 7. There are 15 residues in the CDR3. The germline V gene encodes CDR1 MNHEY and CDR2 SVGAGI. The DNA for the CDR3 is TGTGCCAGCAGTTTCGACAGGGGGTTTGGCAATGAGCAGTTCTTC. This encodes CASSFDRGFGNEQFF.

This chain joins TRBV5-1 and TRBJ1-1; D perhaps matches TRBD1 (5 bases). The CDR3 totals 16 residues. Trimming pared 0 bases from V and 1 base from J, leaving 13 bases between. The germline CDR1 and CDR2 sequences are SGHRS and YFSETQ. The CDR3 here is CASSLVLSDKNTEAFF. The DNA of the CDR3 is TGCGCCAGCAGCTTGGTACTCTCGGACAAGAACACTGAAGCTTTCTTT. Using reference TRBV5-1 and TRBJ1-1 for the parts outside the CDR3, the full variable domain is KAGVTQTPRYLIKTRGQQVTLSCSPISGHRSVSWYQQTPGQGLQFLFEYFSETQRNKGNFPGRFSGRQFSNSRSEMNVSTLELGDSALYLCASSLVLSDKNTEAFFGQGTRLTVV.

The chain couples TRBV7-9 to TRBJ2-7; TRBD1 matches at 8 bases. V was clipped by 1 base and J by 0 bases; unmatched bases: 5. Germline values: CDR1 SEHNR, CDR2 FQNEAQ (reference sequence). The CDR3 has 16 amino acids. This CDR3 is CASSLGNRGVSYEQYF. The CDR3, as DNA: TGTGCCAGCAGCTTAGGGAACAGGGGGGTCTCCTACGAGCAGTACTTC.

This clone was observed a handful of times. V and J are TRBV30 and TRBJ2-7; possible D gene TRBD2, 5 bases. CDR3 length: 12 residues. The germline V gene encodes CDR1 GTSNPN and CDR2 SVGIG (reference sequence). V lost 5 bases, J lost 6 bases, and 14 bases lay in between. CDR3 DNA: TGTGCCTGGTCCCTCGGGAACTTCGAGCAGTACTTC. As protein: CAWSLGNFEQYF.

This clone was recorded a few times. The J gene is TRBJ1-1, the V gene TRBV19; a possible D gene is TRBD1 (6 bases). The germline CDR1 and CDR2 sequences are LNHDA and SQIVND (reference sequence). The CDR3 is 14 residues long. Trimming took 4 bases from V and 1 from J, leaving 10 bases between them. The CDR3 coding sequence is TGTGCCAGTAGTAGATGGACAGCGAACACTGAAGCTTTCTTT. Its translation: CASSRWTANTEAFF.

The chain joins TRBV5-1 to TRBJ2-6, with TRBD1 identical over 8 bases. With 2 bases clipped from V and 5 bases from J, the junction kept 18 bases outside the gene matches. Germline V lookup: CDR1 SGHRS, CDR2 YFSETQ. This CDR3 contains 20 residues. The CDR3 is CASSLVDSLDRGLRANVLTF. CDR3 in DNA: TGCGCCAGCAGCTTAGTTGACTCGTTAGACAGGGGATTAAGGGCCAACGTCCTGACTTTC.

The table lists this clone with a few counts. The rearrangement links TRBV6-5 to TRBJ1-2; TRBD1 is a possible D gene (6 bases). This CDR3 comprises 12 residues. CDR1 and CDR2 from the germline V gene are MNHEY and SVGAGI. V was clipped by 10 bases and J by 3 bases, with 12 bases between them. In DNA, the CDR3 is TGTGCCACCCAGGGGAATGACTATGGCTACACCTTC. Translated: CATQGNDYGYTF.

The chain is built from TRBV5-1 and TRBJ1-3; unclear D gene. The CDR3 extends over 14 amino acids. Looked up from germline, CDR1 is SGHRS and CDR2 is YFSETQ. The germline V and J ends were trimmed by 0 bases and 1 base, with 5 bases remaining between them. In DNA form, the CDR3 reads TGCGCCAGCAGCTTGGGGCGGTCTGGAAACACCATATATTTT. Amino acid sequence: CASSLGRSGNTIYF.

The genes are TRBV2 and TRBJ2-5, with a tentative D call TRBD1 (6 bases). Trimming stripped 6 bases from V and 4 bases from J, with 12 bases between. Germline CDR1 SNHLY, CDR2 FYNNEI. CDR3 length: 13 residues. The CDR3 DNA reads TGTGCCAGCAGGCTCACAGGGACAGAGACCCAGTACTTC. Translation: CASRLTGTETQYF.

The rearrangement uses TRBV27 and TRBJ2-7; possibly TRBD2 for D (5 bases). The length of the CDR3 is 13 residues. Germline CDR1 reads MNHEY; CDR2 reads SMNVEV (reference sequence). V shed 5 bases and J shed 5 bases, with 13 bases lying between them. The CDR3 spells CASSPRGSHEQYF. Here the CDR3 DNA reads TGTGCCAGCAGTCCCCGAGGGTCGCACGAGCAGTACTTC.

This clone was observed once. The rearrangement uses TRBV9 and TRBJ2-1, with 7 bases matching TRBD1. The junction had 13 bases not matched to a gene; V was cut back by 3 bases and J by 7 bases. The CDR3 runs 16 residues. Germline CDR1 SGDLS, CDR2 YYNGEE. The CDR3 DNA is TGTGCCAGCAGCGGCCACACCCGACAGGGACGGAATGAGCAGTTCTTC. It yields the protein CASSGHTRQGRNEQFF.

This clone occurred a few times. The chain combines TRBV5-1 with TRBJ2-2, with D possibly matching TRBD2 (7 bases). This CDR3 region has 14 residues. V was pared by 5 bases and J by 7 bases, with 15 bases between. Germline CDR1 is SGHRS and CDR2 is YFSETQ. The CDR3 loop is CASSPGGRSGELFF. Here the CDR3 DNA reads TGCGCCAGCAGTCCCGGGGGGCGCAGCGGGGAGCTGTTTTTT.